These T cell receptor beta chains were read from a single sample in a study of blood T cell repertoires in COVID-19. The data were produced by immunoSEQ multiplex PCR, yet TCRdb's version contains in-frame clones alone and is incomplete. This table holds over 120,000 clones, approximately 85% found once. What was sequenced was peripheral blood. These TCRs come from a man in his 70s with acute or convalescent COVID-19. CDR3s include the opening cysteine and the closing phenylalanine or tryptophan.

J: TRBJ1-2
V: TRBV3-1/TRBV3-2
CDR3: CASSQGGQGNYGYTF

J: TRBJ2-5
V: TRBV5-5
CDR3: CASSSRVYQETQYF

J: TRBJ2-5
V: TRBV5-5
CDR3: CASSPSTGFRETQYF

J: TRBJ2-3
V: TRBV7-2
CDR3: CASSLVSGREDTQYF

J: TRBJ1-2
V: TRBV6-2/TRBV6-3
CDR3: CASSSVNYGYTF

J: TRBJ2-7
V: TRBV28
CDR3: CASTSGSDNLRKQYF

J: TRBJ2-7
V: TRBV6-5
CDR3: CASSSLGAGGNEQYF

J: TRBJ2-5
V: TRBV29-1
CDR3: CSVVGGETQYF

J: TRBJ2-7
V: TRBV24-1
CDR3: CATSDPDRADEQYF

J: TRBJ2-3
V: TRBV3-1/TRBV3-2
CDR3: CASSQGTSWSTDTQYF

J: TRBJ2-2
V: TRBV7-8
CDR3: CASRPGTGFSGELFF

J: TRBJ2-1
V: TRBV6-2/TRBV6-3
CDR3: CASSYLAGGPSAEQFF

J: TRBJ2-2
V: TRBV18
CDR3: CASSPGVANTGELFF

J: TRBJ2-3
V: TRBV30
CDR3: CAWSKTGAYTDTQYF

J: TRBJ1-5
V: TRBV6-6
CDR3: CASSLRTGGANQPQHF

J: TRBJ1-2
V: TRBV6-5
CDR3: CASRRDRDYGYTF

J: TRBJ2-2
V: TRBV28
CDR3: CASSLLLDTGFSNTGELFF

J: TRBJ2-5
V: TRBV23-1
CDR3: CASSQWDRNGPGEVQYF

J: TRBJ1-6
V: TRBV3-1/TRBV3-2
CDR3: CASRDDRANSPLHF

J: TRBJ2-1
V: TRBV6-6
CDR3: CASSYRLAESYNEQFF

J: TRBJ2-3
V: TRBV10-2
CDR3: CASSESEGAADTQYF

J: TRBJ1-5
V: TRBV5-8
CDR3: CASSFRQPQHF

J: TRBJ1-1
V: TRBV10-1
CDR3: CASSQGQGGTEAFF

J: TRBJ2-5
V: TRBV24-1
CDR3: CATSDHGLAGDLETQYF

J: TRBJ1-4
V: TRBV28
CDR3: CASRWTGEKGKLFF

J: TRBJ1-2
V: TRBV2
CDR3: CASSEDRGLGYTF

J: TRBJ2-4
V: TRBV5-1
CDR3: CASSSRQVSGLGKNIQYF

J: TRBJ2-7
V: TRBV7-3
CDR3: CASSSSGLSEQYF

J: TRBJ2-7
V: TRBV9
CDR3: CASSVGYAGATYEQYF

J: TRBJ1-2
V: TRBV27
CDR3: CASSLSMTAESSYTF

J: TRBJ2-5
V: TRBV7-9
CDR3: CASSFDRQEQETQYF

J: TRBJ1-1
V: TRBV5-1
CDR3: CASSPRREVGANTEAFF

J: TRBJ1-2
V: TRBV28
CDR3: CASSFRGNYGYTF

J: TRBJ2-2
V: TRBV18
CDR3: CASSTDRGDTGELFF

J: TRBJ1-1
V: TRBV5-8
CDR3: CASSLTGFEAFF

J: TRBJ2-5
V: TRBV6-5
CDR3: CASRRQGAGTQYF

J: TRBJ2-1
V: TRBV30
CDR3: CAWSRLAGGNEQFF

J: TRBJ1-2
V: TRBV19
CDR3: CASTPPGTGSYTF

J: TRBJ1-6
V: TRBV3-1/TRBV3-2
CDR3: CASSLMGGNSPLHF

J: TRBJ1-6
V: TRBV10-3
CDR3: CAISVDPRSPLHF

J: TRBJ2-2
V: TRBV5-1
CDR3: CASSLELAIGELFF

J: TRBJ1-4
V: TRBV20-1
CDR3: CSANRGEKLFF

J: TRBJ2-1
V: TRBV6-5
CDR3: CASIRNPGNEQFF

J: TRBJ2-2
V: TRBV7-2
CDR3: CASSVGTAIGELFF

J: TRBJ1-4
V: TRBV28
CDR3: CASSFPQGSEKLFF

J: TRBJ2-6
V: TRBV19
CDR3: CASSIGGGSGANVLTF

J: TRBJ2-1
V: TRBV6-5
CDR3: CASSRGLAGGNEQFF

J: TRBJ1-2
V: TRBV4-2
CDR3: CASSQRGFEGYTF

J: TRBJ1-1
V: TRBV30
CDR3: CASRPNTEAFF

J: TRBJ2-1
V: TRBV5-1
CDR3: CASSLGDRVDEQFF